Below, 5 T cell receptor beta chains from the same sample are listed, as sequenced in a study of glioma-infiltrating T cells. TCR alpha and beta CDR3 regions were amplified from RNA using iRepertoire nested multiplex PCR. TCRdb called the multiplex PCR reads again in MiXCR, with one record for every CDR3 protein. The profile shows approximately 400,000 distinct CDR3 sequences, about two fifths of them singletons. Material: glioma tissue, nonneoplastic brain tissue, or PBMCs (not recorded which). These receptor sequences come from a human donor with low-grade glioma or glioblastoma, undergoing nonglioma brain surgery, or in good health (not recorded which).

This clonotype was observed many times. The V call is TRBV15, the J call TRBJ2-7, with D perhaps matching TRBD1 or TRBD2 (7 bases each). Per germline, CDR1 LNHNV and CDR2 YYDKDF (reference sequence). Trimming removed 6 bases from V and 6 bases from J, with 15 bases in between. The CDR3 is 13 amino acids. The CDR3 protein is CATRWGGGSEQYF. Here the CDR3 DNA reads TGTGCCACCAGATGGGGAGGGGGCTCCGAGCAGTACTTC.

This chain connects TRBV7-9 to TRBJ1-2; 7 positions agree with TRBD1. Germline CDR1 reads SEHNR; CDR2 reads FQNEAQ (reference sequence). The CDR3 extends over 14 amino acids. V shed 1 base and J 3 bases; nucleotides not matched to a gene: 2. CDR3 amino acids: CASSLGRGDYGYTF. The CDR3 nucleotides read TGTGCCAGCAGCTTAGGCAGGGGGGACTATGGCTACACCTTC.

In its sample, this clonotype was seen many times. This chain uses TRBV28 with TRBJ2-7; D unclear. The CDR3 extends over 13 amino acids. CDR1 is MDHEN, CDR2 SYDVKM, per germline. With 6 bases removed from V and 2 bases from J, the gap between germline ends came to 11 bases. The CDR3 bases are TGTGCCAGCAGGCAAATAGAGACCTACGAGCAGTACTTC. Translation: CASRQIETYEQYF.

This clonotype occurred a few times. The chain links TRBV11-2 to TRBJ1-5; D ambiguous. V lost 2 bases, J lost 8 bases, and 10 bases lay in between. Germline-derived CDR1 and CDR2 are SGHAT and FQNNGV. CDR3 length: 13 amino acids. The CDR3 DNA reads TGTGCCAGCAGCTTAACTCCGGCGGAGCCCCAGCATTTT. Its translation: CASSLTPAEPQHF.

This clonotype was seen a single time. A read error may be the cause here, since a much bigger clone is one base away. This CDR3 is CASRFPLGRGTGYTF. Here the CDR3 DNA reads TGTGCCAGCAGATTCCCTCTGGGACGTGGGACTGGCTACACCTTC. V gene TRBV6-2 or TRBV6-3 combines with J gene TRBJ1-2, with a tentative D call TRBD1 (5 bases). Trimming took 6 bases from V and 7 from J, leaving 21 bases between them. The germline V gene encodes CDR1 MNHEY and CDR2 SVGEGT. This CDR3 contains 15 residues.